This T cell receptor (beta chain) was obtained from a study of Tregs in tolerant kidney transplant recipients. CD4+CD25+CD127- Tregs, CD4+CD25- non-Tregs, CD4 and CD8 cells were sorted. Clones were read by immunoSEQ multiplex PCR, and TCRdb kept only the in-frame ones, dropping some. There are some 69,000 clones in the sample; about 83% occur only once, and roughly 4.9% lies in the top ten. The CDR3 sequence is 11 residues long. The germline CDR1 and CDR2 sequences are DFQATT and SNEGSKA (reference sequence). Trimming pared 5 bases from V and 3 bases from J, leaving 7 bases between. This chain joins TRBV20-1 and TRBJ1-1, with a tentative D call TRBD1 (5 bases). Specimen: CD4+ T cells from blood. The sequence came from a human donor in good health. The CDR3 DNA reads TGCAGTGCTGGGACGGACACTGAAGCTTTCTTT. Its translation: CSAGTDTEAFF.